A single sample gave rise to the 10 T cell receptor beta chains below, sequenced in a study of T cell changes during pregnancy in multiple sclerosis. Clones were sequenced by immunoSEQ multiplex PCR, and TCRdb holds only the in-frame ones, with some missing. The repertoire has roughly 110,000 clones, about nine tenths of them found once; the top ten carry approximately 1.5%. The sequences come from peripheral blood, collected after pregnancy. The receptors come from a female donor with multiple sclerosis, enrolled in a pregnancy study.

The rearrangement joins TRBV6-1 to TRBJ1-1; tentatively, D is TRBD1 (6 bases). V was clipped by 7 bases and J by 4 bases, with 10 bases between them. Germline assignment: CDR1 MNHNS and CDR2 SASEGT. This CDR3 is 12 amino acids long. This CDR3 is CASNRVVTEAFF. DNA of the CDR3: TGTGCCAGCAACAGGGTGGTCACTGAAGCTTTCTTT.

The rearrangement joins TRBV6-5 to TRBJ2-1; 7 nucleotides align to TRBD2. V was pared by 5 bases and J by 4 bases, with 8 bases of the junction left unmatched. The CDR3 is 15 amino acids. CDR1 is MNHEY and CDR2 is SVGAGI in the germline V gene. CDR3 residues: CASSPSVGRYNEQFF. Here the CDR3 DNA reads TGTGCCAGCAGTCCCTCCGTCGGGAGGTACAATGAGCAGTTCTTC.

This sequence joins TRBV6-1 and TRBJ1-4; 7 positions agree with TRBD1. Germline-derived CDR1 and CDR2 are MNHNS and SASEGT. The CDR3 loop spans 13 amino acids. The junction had 7 bases not matched to a gene; V was cut back by 7 bases and J by 8 bases. CDR3 in DNA: TGTGCCAGCACCTCAGGGGGACGAGAAAAACTGTTTTTT. As protein: CASTSGGREKLFF.

CDR3 nucleotides: TGTGCCAGCAGTTTATGGAGGCGGGACGGATGGGGTGGGGTTAATGAAAAACTGTTTTTT. It yields the protein CASSLWRRDGWGGVNEKLFF. The chain couples TRBV28 to TRBJ1-4; D is perhaps TRBD1 (5 bases). Looked up from germline, CDR1 is MDHEN and CDR2 is SYDVKM. The CDR3 covers 20 residues. The V end was cut by 0 bases, the J end by 4 bases, with 24 bases between.

The chain couples TRBV5-1 to TRBJ2-7; D unresolved. This CDR3 is built from 14 residues. Trimming removed 1 base at V and 0 bases at J, with 8 bases between. CDR1 is SGHRS and CDR2 is YFSETQ in the germline V gene. The CDR3 coding sequence is TGCGCCAGCAGCTTGCTGGGCGCCTCCTACGAGCAGTACTTC. This codes for CASSLLGASYEQYF.

The chain links TRBV9 to TRBJ2-2; 8 nucleotides agree with TRBD2. Looked up from germline, CDR1 is SGDLS and CDR2 is YYNGEE. The CDR3 loop spans 17 amino acids. V was pared by 4 bases and J by 2 bases, with 10 bases of the junction left unmatched. The CDR3 spells CASSSPGGGSNTGELFF. In nucleotides, the CDR3 is TGTGCCAGCAGCTCCCCGGGAGGGGGGTCTAACACCGGGGAGCTGTTTTTT.

V usage is TRBV19 and J usage is TRBJ1-2; D remains unclear. Trimming took 2 bases from V and 4 from J, leaving 17 bases between them. The CDR3 contains 16 residues. In germline, CDR1 is LNHDA, CDR2 SQIVND (reference sequence). The CDR3: CASSISRGATRYGYTF. The CDR3 coding sequence is TGTGCCAGTAGTATATCCCGGGGTGCAACCCGCTATGGCTACACCTTC.

The chain recombines TRBV11-2 with TRBJ1-4; D is possibly TRBD1 (6 bases). V was trimmed by 1 base and J by 5 bases, leaving 11 bases between them. The CDR3 runs to 15 residues. Germline CDR1 reads SGHAT; CDR2 reads FQNNGV. CDR3 nucleotide sequence: TGTGCCAGCAGCTTAGTTCCTGGGGGCAATGAAAAACTGTTTTTT. Protein: CASSLVPGGNEKLFF.

In this sample, this clone turned up a few times. V gene TRBV2 combines with J gene TRBJ1-1; 8 bases match TRBD1. Germline V CDR1 and CDR2: SNHLY, FYNNEI. J was trimmed by 2 bases and V by 2 bases; bases with no gene match: 4. CDR3 length: 15 residues. The chain's CDR3 is CASSEWAGGNTEAFF. As DNA, the CDR3 is TGTGCCAGCAGTGAATGGGCAGGGGGCAACACTGAAGCTTTCTTT.

A single count supports this clone. The chain couples TRBV2 to TRBJ2-1; 7 nucleotides agree with TRBD2. The CDR3 length is 16 residues. Germline CDR1 and CDR2: SNHLY and FYNNEI. V lost 3 bases, J lost 9 bases, and 14 bases stayed unmatched. DNA of the CDR3: TGTGCCAGCAGTGACATTCGGGATCTTACGGGGGGTGAGCAGTTCTTC. Translation: CASSDIRDLTGGEQFF.